The T cell receptor (beta chain) under discussion was sequenced for a study of blood T cell repertoires in COVID-19. TCRdb's table, derived via immunoSEQ multiplex PCR, lists solely in-frame clones and lacks some. The sample records roughly 70,000 clones, approximately 88% being singletons. CDR3 size: 12 residues. In germline, CDR1 is MDHEN, CDR2 SYDVKM. V lost 7 bases and J lost 5; bases outside the gene matches: 5. The sample was peripheral blood. The gene calls are TRBV28 and TRBJ2-7; 7 bases map to TRBD2. This sequence was found in a woman aged 70 to 79 with acute or convalescent COVID-19. CDR3 nucleotides: TGTGCCAGCACCGGGGGGTATAACGAGCAGTACTTC. This translates into CASTGGYNEQYF.